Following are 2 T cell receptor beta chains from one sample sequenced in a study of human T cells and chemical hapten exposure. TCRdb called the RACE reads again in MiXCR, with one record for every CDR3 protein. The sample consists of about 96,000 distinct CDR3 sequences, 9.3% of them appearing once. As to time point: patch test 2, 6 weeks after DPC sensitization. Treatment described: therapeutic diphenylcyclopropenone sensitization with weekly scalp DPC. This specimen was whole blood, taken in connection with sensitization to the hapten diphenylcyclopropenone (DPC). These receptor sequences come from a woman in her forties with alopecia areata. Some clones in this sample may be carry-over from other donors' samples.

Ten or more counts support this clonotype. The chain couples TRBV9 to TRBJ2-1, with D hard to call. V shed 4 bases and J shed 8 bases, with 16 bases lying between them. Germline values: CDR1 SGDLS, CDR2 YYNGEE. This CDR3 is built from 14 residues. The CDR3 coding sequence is TGTGCCAGCAGCCCCGTTAGGAGAACCGATGAGCAGTTCTTC. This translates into CASSPVRRTDEQFF.

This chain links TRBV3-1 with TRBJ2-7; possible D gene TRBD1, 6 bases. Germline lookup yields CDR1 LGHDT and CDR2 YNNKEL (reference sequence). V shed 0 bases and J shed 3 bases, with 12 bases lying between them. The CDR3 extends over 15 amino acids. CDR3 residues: CASSQDRGYYYEQYF. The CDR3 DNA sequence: TGTGCCAGCAGCCAAGATAGGGGGTACTACTACGAGCAGTACTTC.